This T cell receptor (beta chain) was documented in a study of T cells in Graves' hyperthyroidism and ophthalmopathy. Notes on the study in general: Ophthalmopathy was told apart from stable hyperthyroidism by a 13 V-J model. Model-based prediction identified ophthalmopathy a median 6.5 months prior to its onset. Most clonotypes expanded in thyroid above 0.001 were likewise present in blood.

Template material for amplifying TCR beta CDR3 regions consisted of RNA transcripts. HTBI primers were used for first-round RT-PCR of the TCR CDR3. TCRdb re-called the multiplex PCR reads with MiXCR, one entry per CDR3 protein. Altogether around 660,000 distinct CDR3 sequences are present, over 40% being singletons, with the ten largest covering less than 9%. Comments on this clonotype: Antigen: not known.

V lost 0 bases and J lost 4, with 13 bases in between. Germline V lookup: CDR1 SGHNT, CDR2 YYREEE (reference sequence). This CDR3 comprises 15 residues. Diagnosis relied on clinical symptoms, serum thyroxine and TRAb, thyroid ultrasound and orbital computed tomography. This chain uses TRBV5-4 with TRBJ1-1; D not certain. The clonotype originates from an adult man with Graves' disease, either hyperthyroidism or ophthalmopathy (not recorded which). The sample taken for sequencing was peripheral blood or thyroid tissue (not recorded which). In DNA form, the CDR3 reads TGTGCCAGCAGCTTGGTTGGCAGATCGGCCACTGAAGCTTTCTTT. It specifies CASSLVGRSATEAFF. Drawing the rest from reference TRBV5-4 and TRBJ1-1, the complete variable domain is ETGVTQSPTHLIKTRGQQVTLRCSSQSGHNTVSWYQQALGQGPQFIFQYYREEENGRGNFPPRFSGLQFPNYSSELNVNALELDDSALYLCASSLVGRSATEAFFGQGTRLTVV.